This record looks at one TCR beta chain sequence and its context. As yet, its antigen is unknown. TCRdb reprocessed the 5' RACE reads via MiXCR and lists one record per CDR3 protein. The repertoire has some 390,000 distinct CDR3 sequences, 18% of them found once; the top ten carry roughly a sixth. The data stem from a study of T cells after yellow fever vaccination. Trimming pared 5 bases from V and 2 bases from J, leaving 10 bases between. Germline CDR1 LNHDA, CDR2 SQIVND (reference sequence). This CDR3 has 14 residues. The study, taken as a whole, reports: Across the CD4 and CD8 compartments, a small share of clonotypes was present in both.

The chain employs TRBV19 and TRBJ1-3, with D possibly matching TRBD1 (5 bases). This TCR was sampled from a man younger than 35 who received the YFV17D yellow fever vaccine. The sequenced sample was PBMCs, obtained before the yellow fever booster vaccination. The CDR3 region has the DNA TGTGCCAGTAGTCCGTGGACAACTGGAAACACCATATATTTT. It is translated as CASSPWTTGNTIYF.